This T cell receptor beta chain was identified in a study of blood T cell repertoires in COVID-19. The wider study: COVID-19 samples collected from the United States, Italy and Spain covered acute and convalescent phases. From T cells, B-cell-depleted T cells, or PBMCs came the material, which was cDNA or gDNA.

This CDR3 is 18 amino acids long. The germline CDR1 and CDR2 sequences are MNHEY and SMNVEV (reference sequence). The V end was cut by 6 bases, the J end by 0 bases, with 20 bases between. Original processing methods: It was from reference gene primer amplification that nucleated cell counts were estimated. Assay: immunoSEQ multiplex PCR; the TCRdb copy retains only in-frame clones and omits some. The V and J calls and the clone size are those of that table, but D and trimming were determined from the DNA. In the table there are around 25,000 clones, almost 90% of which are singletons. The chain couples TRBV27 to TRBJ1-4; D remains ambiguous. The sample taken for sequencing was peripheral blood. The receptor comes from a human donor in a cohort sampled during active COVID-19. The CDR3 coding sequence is TGTGCCAGCAGACGATCAACCTTCCGAGGAGCAACTAATGAAAAACTGTTTTTT. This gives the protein CASRRSTFRGATNEKLFF.